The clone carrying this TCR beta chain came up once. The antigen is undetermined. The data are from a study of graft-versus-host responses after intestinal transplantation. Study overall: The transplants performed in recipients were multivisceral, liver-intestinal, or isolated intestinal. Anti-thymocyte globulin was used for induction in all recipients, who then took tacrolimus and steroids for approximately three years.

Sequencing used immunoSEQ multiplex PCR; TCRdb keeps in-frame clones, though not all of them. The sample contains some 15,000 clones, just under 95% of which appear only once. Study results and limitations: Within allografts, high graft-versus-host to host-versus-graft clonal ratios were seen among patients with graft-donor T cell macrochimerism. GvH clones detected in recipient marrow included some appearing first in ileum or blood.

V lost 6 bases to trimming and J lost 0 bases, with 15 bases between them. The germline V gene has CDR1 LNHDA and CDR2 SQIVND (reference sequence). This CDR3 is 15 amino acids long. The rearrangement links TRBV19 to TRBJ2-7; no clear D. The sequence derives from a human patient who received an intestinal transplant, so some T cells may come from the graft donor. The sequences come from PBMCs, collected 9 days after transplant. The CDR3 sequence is CASSPRVVSSYEQYF. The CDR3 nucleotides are TGTGCCAGTAGCCCCCGGGTCGTAAGCTCCTACGAGCAGTACTTC. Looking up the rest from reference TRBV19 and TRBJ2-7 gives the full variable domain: DGGITQSPKYLFRKEGQNVTLSCEQNLNHDAMYWYRQDPGQGLRLIYYSQIVNDFQKGDIAEGYSVSREKKESFPLTVTSAQKNPTAFYLCASSPRVVSSYEQYFGPGTRLTVT.